Listed below are T cell receptor beta chains from one sample, sequenced in a study of T cells expressing NK-cell markers. From its re-call of the 5' RACE reads, TCRdb lists each CDR3 protein once, without DNA. Its clone listing holds some 150,000 distinct CDR3 sequences. Sample: blood T cells: a sorted CD56 or NKG2C T cell subset, CD4+ or CD8+ T cells, or bulk PBMC T cells (not recorded which). The receptors derive from a young man in good health. Both conserved end residues are part of each CDR3.

>TRBV29-1|TRBJ2-7
CSVAIGSGGLGEQYF
>TRBV9|TRBJ2-7
CASSPQSGQHLEQYF
>TRBV5-6|TRBJ2-3
CASSPGTSERYTQYF
>TRBV5-6|TRBJ1-1
CASSLRGRMNTEAFF
>TRBV7-3|TRBJ2-3
CASSSGQDTDTQYF
>TRBV27|TRBJ2-1
CASSQLAGDGDNEQFF
>TRBV9|TRBJ2-7
CASSTGTSGYEQYF
>TRBV10-2|TRBJ2-3
CASSGTGASTDTQYF
>TRBV29-1|TRBJ2-1
CSTRGILGTSGSIDEQFF
>TRBV6-5|TRBJ1-1
CASSISTVNTEAFF
>TRBV4-3|TRBJ2-1
CASSQEPSGSSYNEQFF
>TRBV12-3/TRBV12-4|TRBJ2-5
CASTPKRDGYQETQYF
>TRBV23-1|TRBJ2-1
CASSQSKPAGEQFF
>TRBV20-1|TRBJ2-1
CSATGSIAGGVYNEQFF
>TRBV9|TRBJ2-1
CASSVGVLADYNEQFF
>TRBV5-5|TRBJ2-3
CASSLPSREQYF
>TRBV5-1|TRBJ2-2
CASSHGQRGWSGELFF
>TRBV7-9|TRBJ2-5
CASSFSSQEETQYF
>TRBV14|TRBJ2-7
CASSQGAGGGYEQYF
>TRBV6-4|TRBJ2-1
CASSDSEGQGNEQFF
>TRBV29-1|TRBJ2-1
CSVRGARYNEQFF
>TRBV7-8|TRBJ2-1
CASSHGQNSFNNEQFF
>TRBV6-2/TRBV6-3|TRBJ2-3
CASSYTSGRALTDTQYF
>TRBV10-2|TRBJ2-1
CASSEDRGHDEQFF
>TRBV3-1|TRBJ2-3
CASSQEQNTQYF
>TRBV12-3/TRBV12-4|TRBJ1-5
CASSLTGRDQPQHF
>TRBV6-5|TRBJ1-2
CASSYSTENYGYTF
>TRBV7-9|TRBJ1-2
CASPLESVQGNGYTF
>TRBV27|TRBJ2-3
CASSLSTGGDTQYF
>TRBV20-1|TRBJ2-1
CSARGPGLADNEQFF
>TRBV14|TRBJ2-2
CASSHGRTTGELFF
>TRBV24-1|TRBJ2-5
CATSDFGRGRLETQYF
>TRBV2|TRBJ1-1
CASSNYAEAFF
>TRBV7-7|TRBJ2-1
CASSSGRDSREDEQFF
>TRBV7-2|TRBJ2-7
CASSQTRTSASYEQYF
>TRBV5-1|TRBJ2-3
CASSLAEWGADTQYF
>TRBV5-4|TRBJ2-1
CASSLDLAGASFYNEQFF
>TRBV14|TRBJ1-2
CASSQAPARVGYGYTF
>TRBV12-3/TRBV12-4|TRBJ2-6
CASSLGNFGGHSGANVLTF
>TRBV7-8|TRBJ2-3
CASSLSSPGDTQYF
>TRBV4-2|TRBJ2-7
CASSQVPGDPSYEQYF
>TRBV7-9|TRBJ2-1
CASTEVAGAGGEQFF
>TRBV7-9|TRBJ2-3
CASSSPDRHTDTQYF
>TRBV7-9|TRBJ2-3
CASSSPVGPTDTQYF
>TRBV11-2|TRBJ2-2
CASSFNKRTGELFF
>TRBV6-2/TRBV6-3|TRBJ2-5
CASSPHPETQYF
>TRBV12-3/TRBV12-4|TRBJ2-3
CASRSSFPDTQYF
>TRBV25-1|TRBJ2-4
CASSESAENIQYF
>TRBV12-3/TRBV12-4|TRBJ1-2
CASKDRADYGYTF
>TRBV6-2/TRBV6-3|TRBJ1-1
CATRWIRGGEAFF